This TCR beta chain was captured by sequencing in a study of T cell repertoires in cytomegalovirus infection. Overall study: TCR beta signatures that were public indicated CMV infection and matching HLA type.

Trimming removed 5 bases at V and 9 bases at J, with 14 bases between. This CDR3 has 13 residues. Germline CDR1 reads SGHTA; CDR2 reads FQGNSA. TCRdb redid the calling of the reads with MiXCR, one entry per CDR3 protein. Here the sample spans fewer than 350,000 distinct CDR3 sequences, approximately 9.5% being singletons. General study results and limits: The cumulative frequency of public TCR beta families identified carriers of CMV plus the relevant HLA. Dominating the ex vivo response were HLA-C-restricted CMV-specific TCR beta clonotypes.

This clonotype was detected ten times or more. Its antigen is as yet unknown. Sequenced material: PBMCs. This TCR was recovered from a human donor in good health (CMV status not recorded). Some clones in this sample may be carry-over from other donors' samples. This chain links TRBV7-2 with TRBJ2-1; D not certain. CDR3 protein: CASSPLSKLEQFF. The CDR3 DNA reads TGTGCCAGCAGCCCTCTCAGTAAACTTGAGCAGTTCTTC.